These 31 T cell receptor beta chains came from one sample sequenced in a study of shared clonotypes between healthy human individuals. Profiling relied on immunoSEQ multiplex PCR, and the TCRdb table lists in-frame clones only, not all of them. The sample lists approximately 2.3 million clones, more than 85% occurring once. What was sequenced was naive CD4+ T cells from PBMCs. Subset meaning: CD45RA+ positively selected. The receptors were sampled from a man aged 18 to 30 in good health. Some clones in this sample may be carry-over from other donors' samples.

Regarding this clone: Other DNA sequences in this sample translate to the same CDR3. The rearrangement links TRBV30 to TRBJ1-1, with D unresolved. This CDR3 spans 13 amino acids. Deletions cut 3 bases from V and 1 base from J, with 9 bases between. Germline V gene lookup returns CDR1 GTSNPN and CDR2 SVGIG (reference sequence). The CDR3 DNA reads TGTGCCTGGAGCGAACAAGAGAACACTGAAGCTTTCTTT. Translating it yields CAWSEQENTEAFF. Using reference TRBV30 and TRBJ1-1 for the parts outside the CDR3, the full variable domain is SQTIHQWPATLVQPVGSPLSLECTVEGTSNPNLYWYRQAAGRGLQLLFYSVGIGQISSEVPQNLSASRPQDRQFILSSKKLLLSDSGFYLCAWSEQENTEAFFGQGTRLTVV.

The chain uses TRBV28 and TRBJ2-7; TRBD1 is a possible D gene (6 bases). Germline V gene lookup returns CDR1 MDHEN and CDR2 SYDVKM. V was pared by 6 bases and J by 6 bases, with 21 bases between. The CDR3 is 15 amino acids. The DNA of the CDR3 is TGTGCCAGCAGCTTACCCCGGGACATCCCTGCCGAGCAGTACTTC. This codes for CASSLPRDIPAEQYF.

The chain employs TRBV28 and TRBJ2-5; 8 bases line up with TRBD2. CDR1 MDHEN and CDR2 SYDVKM come from the germline V gene. V dropped 2 bases and J dropped 7; count of bases not matched to a gene: 6. The CDR3 is made up of 14 amino acids. This CDR3 reads CASSLLGGAGTQYF. CDR3 sequence (DNA): TGTGCCAGCAGTTTACTCGGGGGGGCGGGGACCCAGTACTTC.

This chain joins TRBV6-1 and TRBJ2-7; 8 bases are a match to TRBD2. The junction had 6 bases not matched to a gene; V was cut back by 5 bases and J by 3 bases. CDR3 length equals 14 residues. CDR1 is MNHNS and CDR2 is SASEGT in the germline V gene. CDR3: CASSMSGSGYEQYF. The CDR3 nucleotides read TGTGCCAGCAGTATGAGCGGGAGCGGCTACGAGCAGTACTTC.

V gene TRBV6-1 combines with J gene TRBJ2-7; D ambiguous. The CDR3 runs to 13 residues. V was pared by 2 bases and J by 6 bases, with 11 bases between. Germline V CDR1 and CDR2: MNHNS, SASEGT. This CDR3 is CASSERSPPEQYF. The CDR3 coding sequence is TGTGCCAGCAGTGAACGGTCACCACCCGAGCAGTACTTC.

This chain links TRBV28 with TRBJ2-6; perhaps D is TRBD1 or TRBD2 (7 bases each). This CDR3 region has 19 residues. Deletions cut 4 bases from V and 0 bases from J, with 19 bases between. Germline CDR1 MDHEN, CDR2 SYDVKM. CDR3 protein: CASSSRPQGGTSGANVLTF. CDR3 DNA: TGTGCCAGCAGTTCGCGACCCCAGGGGGGGACCTCTGGGGCCAACGTCCTGACTTTC.

DNA of the CDR3: TGTGCCAGCAGCCGGGGGGGACAGGGCGATGAGCAGTTCTTC. Residues: CASSRGGQGDEQFF. V gene TRBV4-2 combines with J gene TRBJ2-1, with 9 bases fitting TRBD1. With 4 bases clipped from V and 8 bases from J, the junction kept 6 bases outside the gene matches. From germline, CDR1 is LGHNA and CDR2 YNFKEQ. The length of the CDR3 is 14 residues.

V and J are TRBV27 and TRBJ2-2; D unclear. Per the germline V gene, CDR1 is MNHEY and CDR2 is SMNVEV (reference sequence). Trimming took 5 bases from V and 4 from J, leaving 11 bases between them. This CDR3 has 14 residues. CDR3 sequence (DNA): TGTGCCAGCAGTCCTTGGGCTAGCACCGGGGAGCTGTTTTTT. It specifies CASSPWASTGELFF.

This clone has a single count. The same CDR3 also results from other DNA sequences found in this sample. The chain uses TRBV10-1 and TRBJ2-7; 13 nucleotides align to TRBD2. The germline V gene encodes CDR1 WNHNN and CDR2 SYGVQD (reference sequence). The CDR3 is 15 residues long. V was pared by 3 bases and J by 3 bases, with 2 bases of the junction left unmatched. CDR3 sequence: CASSEGLAGVYEQYF. The DNA for the CDR3 is TGCGCCAGCAGTGAAGGACTAGCGGGAGTCTACGAGCAGTACTTC.

On this clone: A junction boundary mismatches the germline segment, possibly from a read error. The chain uses TRBV6-5 and TRBJ2-3; TRBD1 agrees at 9 bases. Germline CDR1 is MNHEY and CDR2 is SVGAGI. This CDR3 is 15 amino acids long. The CDR3 DNA reads TGTGCCTGCAGTTACACGGGACAGGGCTGGGATACGCAGTATTTT. Protein: CACSYTGQGWDTQYF.

This chain uses TRBV5-1 with TRBJ2-2; TRBD2 matches at 11 bases. The CDR3 is made up of 15 amino acids. Looked up from germline, CDR1 is SGHRS and CDR2 is YFSETQ. J was trimmed by 7 bases and V by 5 bases; bases with no gene match: 7. The CDR3 spells CASRRLAGSGGELFF. CDR3 DNA sequence: TGCGCCAGCAGACGACTAGCGGGAAGTGGCGGGGAGCTGTTTTTT.

This clone was seen only once. V and J are TRBV5-1 and TRBJ2-1; 10 nucleotides match TRBD2. In germline, CDR1 is SGHRS, CDR2 YFSETQ. The CDR3 has 16 residues. V was clipped by 5 bases and J by 6 bases; unmatched bases: 11. The CDR3 region is CASSPSLAGVSNEQFF. For the CDR3, the DNA is TGCGCCAGCAGTCCAAGTCTAGCGGGAGTGTCCAATGAGCAGTTCTTC.

V is TRBV21-1 and J is TRBJ2-7. TRBV21-1 is a listed pseudogene. The CDR3 spans 13 residues. CDR3 amino acids: CASSKGHVPEQYF. CDR3 nucleotides: TGTGCCAGCAGCAAAGGTCACGTACCCGAGCAGTACTTC.

This clone was counted once. The chain uses TRBV5-1 and TRBJ2-2; perhaps TRBD1 as D (5 bases). Trimming took 4 bases from V and 1 from J, leaving 11 bases between them. The CDR3 spans 15 residues. Germline CDR1 is SGHRS and CDR2 is YFSETQ. The CDR3 spells CASSPQVGNTGELFF. The CDR3 region has the DNA TGCGCCAGCAGCCCACAGGTTGGGAACACCGGGGAGCTGTTTTTT.

This chain joins TRBV4-2 and TRBJ2-1; the match to TRBD2 covers 12 bases. The CDR3 has 15 residues. Trimming removed 4 bases from V and 8 bases from J; junction bases left unmatched: 6. The germline V gene encodes CDR1 LGHNA and CDR2 YNFKEQ. The CDR3 spells CASSPETSGRYEQFF. The CDR3 nucleotides are TGTGCCAGCAGCCCTGAGACTAGCGGGAGATATGAGCAGTTCTTC.

The genes are TRBV30 and TRBJ2-5; TRBD1 is a possible D gene (6 bases). The J call may not be correct, given that the DNA end is closer to TRBJ2-7. The CDR3 is 11 residues long. Germline CDR1 is GTSNPN and CDR2 is SVGIG (reference sequence). CDR3 coding DNA: TGTGCCTTGGGGACACCCTACGAGCAGTACTTC. Protein: CALGTPYEQYF.

J is TRBJ1-4 and V is TRBV7-9; 7 bases match TRBD1. CDR3 length: 17 residues. V gave up 6 bases and J gave up 4 bases; unmatched junction bases: 14. The V gene's germline CDR1 is SEHNR and CDR2 FQNEAQ (reference sequence). CDR3 residues: CASSSRMGYRGNEKLFF. The DNA of the CDR3 is TGTGCCAGCAGTTCTAGGATGGGCTACAGGGGTAATGAAAAACTGTTTTTT.

The chain joins TRBV7-9 to TRBJ2-5; 10 bases match TRBD1. This CDR3 has 15 residues. The germline CDR1 and CDR2 sequences are SEHNR and FQNEAQ (reference sequence). V was clipped by 4 bases and J by 5 bases; unmatched bases: 7. CDR3 sequence: CASSSGQGKGETQYF. For the CDR3, the DNA is TGTGCCAGCAGCTCGGGACAGGGGAAGGGGGAGACCCAGTACTTC.

The rearrangement joins TRBV5-1 to TRBJ1-1, with D uncertain. The CDR3 consists of 14 residues. CDR1 and CDR2 from the germline V gene are SGHRS and YFSETQ. Trimming took 3 bases from V and 7 from J, leaving 16 bases between them. CDR3 sequence reads: CASSSREGGNEAFF. As DNA, the CDR3 is TGCGCCAGCAGCTCTCGGGAGGGAGGAAATGAAGCTTTCTTT.

The chain links TRBV6-1 to TRBJ2-5; D tentatively reads TRBD1 or TRBD2 (6 bases each). Germline CDR1 reads MNHNS; CDR2 reads SASEGT. The CDR3 extends over 14 amino acids. Trimming took off 1 base at V and 5 bases at J, with 11 bases between the two ends. The CDR3 loop reads CASSEDLGGETQYF. DNA of the CDR3: TGTGCCAGCAGTGAAGATCTAGGGGGGGAGACCCAGTACTTC.

This chain's CDR3 is CASSTRLYPNEKLFF. Written as DNA, the CDR3 is TGTGCCAGCAGTACCCGACTGTACCCCAATGAAAAACTGTTTTTT. The rearrangement links TRBV5-6 to TRBJ1-4, with unresolved D. Germline values: CDR1 SGHDT, CDR2 YYEEEE. The CDR3 loop spans 15 amino acids. Trimming took off 5 bases at V and 5 bases at J, with 16 bases between the two ends. The variable domain in full, completed from reference TRBV5-6 and TRBJ1-4, reads DAGVTQSPTHLIKTRGQQVTLRCSPKSGHDTVSWYQQALGQGPQFIFQYYEEEERQRGNFPDRFSGHQFPNYSSELNVNALLLGDSALYLCASSTRLYPNEKLFFGSGTQLSVL.

The genes are TRBV19 and TRBJ2-7; 10 bases align to TRBD2. The CDR3 length is 17 residues. After removal of 7 bases from V and 5 bases from J, the junction contained 17 bases not matched to a gene. CDR1 is LNHDA and CDR2 is SQIVND in the germline V gene (reference sequence). The CDR3 DNA is TGTGCCAGTAAGGGGGGTACTAGCGGGACCCAGTTCCACGAGCAGTACTTC. Its translation is CASKGGTSGTQFHEQYF.

In the case of this clone: The sample contains more than one DNA sequence encoding this CDR3. The chain has TRBV29-1 and TRBJ2-3; 9 bases are a match to TRBD2. The V and J ends lost 6 bases and 3 bases, in that order; junction bases with no gene match: 7. The CDR3 totals 14 residues. Germline values: CDR1 SQVTM, CDR2 ANQGSEA. The DNA of the CDR3 is TGCAGCGTCGACAAGACTAGCGGAACAGATACGCAGTATTTT. It codes for CSVDKTSGTDTQYF.

The chain employs TRBV27 and TRBJ2-2, with a weak D call TRBD2 (5 bases). CDR1 and CDR2 (germline): MNHEY, SMNVEV (reference sequence). The CDR3 loop spans 15 amino acids. V lost 0 bases to trimming and J lost 5 bases, with 10 bases between them. This chain's CDR3 is CASSLSRLMTGELFF. CDR3 nucleotides: TGTGCCAGCAGTTTATCGAGACTAATGACCGGGGAGCTGTTTTTT.

This chain joins TRBV7-7 and TRBJ2-7; TRBD2 might be the D (6 bases). The germline V gene encodes CDR1 SSHAT and CDR2 FNYEAQ (reference sequence). The CDR3 length is 13 residues. Trimming removed 8 bases from V and 7 bases from J, with 18 bases in between. The chain's CDR3 is CASGSGPSGEQYF. DNA for the CDR3: TGTGCCAGCGGTAGCGGACCCTCGGGAGAGCAGTACTTC. Based on the CDR3 plus reference TRBV7-7 and TRBJ2-7, the full variable domain is GAGVSQSPRYKVTKRGQDVTLRCDPISSHATLYWYQQALGQGPEFLTYFNYEAQPDKSGLPSDRFSAERPEGSISTLTIQRTEQRDSAMYRCASGSGPSGEQYFGPGTRLTVT.

This rearrangement joins TRBV5-1 to TRBJ2-5, with 8 positions matching TRBD1. CDR1 is SGHRS and CDR2 is YFSETQ in the germline V gene. V gave up 8 bases and J gave up 5 bases; unmatched junction bases: 11. This CDR3 is 14 amino acids long. CDR3: CASIPGGRGETQYF. The CDR3 DNA sequence: TGCGCCAGTATACCAGGGGGCCGGGGGGAGACCCAGTACTTC.

The chain employs TRBV29-1 and TRBJ1-4; D remains ambiguous. V was shortened by 5 bases and J by 8 bases, with 9 bases between the two germline ends. The germline V gene encodes CDR1 SQVTM and CDR2 ANQGSEA. The CDR3 loop spans 11 amino acids. The CDR3 DNA is TGCAGCGTTCGGGGAGGAGAAAAACTGTTTTTT. As protein: CSVRGGEKLFF.

The chain links TRBV28 to TRBJ1-2; D is uncertain. The CDR3 runs 13 residues. Germline CDR1 and CDR2: MDHEN and SYDVKM. V shed 5 bases and J shed 6 bases, with 13 bases lying between them. In DNA, the CDR3 is TGTGCCAGCAGTCCCGGTCGGAGGGATGGCTACACCTTC. Protein sequence: CASSPGRRDGYTF.

This clone has just one count. V and J are TRBV10-3 and TRBJ2-1, with 12 nucleotides matching TRBD2. There are 15 residues in the CDR3. With V trimmed by 3 bases and J by 7 bases, 4 bases remained unmatched. Germline CDR1 is ENHRY and CDR2 is SYGVKD. The CDR3 sequence: CAISETSGRTNEQFF. Written as DNA, the CDR3 is TGTGCCATCAGTGAAACTAGCGGGAGGACGAATGAGCAGTTCTTC.

V gene TRBV7-2 combines with J gene TRBJ2-1; TRBD2 matches 10 bases. The CDR3 extends over 17 amino acids. V gave up 3 bases and J gave up 9 bases; unmatched junction bases: 14. Germline-derived CDR1 and CDR2 are SGHTA and FQGNSA. The CDR3 protein is CASSFVAGGDIRAEQFF. DNA of the CDR3: TGTGCCAGCAGCTTTGTAGCGGGAGGCGACATAAGGGCTGAGCAGTTCTTC.

The chain carries TRBV19 and TRBJ1-5, with 7 bases lining up with TRBD1. CDR1 and CDR2 (germline): LNHDA, SQIVND (reference sequence). CDR3 length equals 15 residues. With 4 bases clipped from V and 7 bases from J, the junction kept 10 bases outside the gene matches. DNA of the CDR3: TGTGCCAGTAGTACCCCTCGACAGGGAGGCCAGCCCCAGCATTTT. Residues: CASSTPRQGGQPQHF.